This TCR beta chain stems from a study of Ad26.COV2.S vaccination and SARS-CoV-2 variants. Looking at the study overall: Into the muscle, Ad26.COV2.S was dosed once or twice, 56 days apart.

The repertoire was sequenced with immunoSEQ multiplex PCR; TCRdb's copy has only in-frame clones and lacks some. Seen here are roughly 380,000 clones, roughly 87% observed once, and the top ten hold 3.4%. CDR3 length: 13 amino acids. Between the trimmed V and J ends, which lost 5 bases and 4 bases, there was a span of 11 bases. Germline loops: CDR1 LNHDA, CDR2 SQIVND (reference sequence). Treatment of the sample: roughly 18 received Ad26.COV2.S at low or high dose, single or two shots; about 5 received placebo; per-sample allocation not given. The samples date from day 63 after the first vaccine or placebo injection. Study observations and caveats: CD8+ and CD4+ T cells specific for spike reportedly responded with substantial breadth after vaccination. Individuals receiving vaccine had higher spike-specific TCR breadth than placebo recipients did. Vaccine and placebo recipients had similar non-spike TCR breadth.

In regard to this clone: The antigen is not known.

The source of this sequence is a person between 18 and 65 years old who received the Ad26.COV2.S COVID-19 vaccine or a placebo. The chain carries TRBV19 and TRBJ1-1, with D uncertain. The sequenced sample was peripheral blood, obtained in a trial of Ad26.COV2.S vaccine versus placebo. CDR3 loop: CASSSRTITEAFF. CDR3 nucleotides: TGTGCCAGTAGTTCCCGGACGATCACTGAAGCTTTCTTT.